Listed here are 21 T cell receptor beta chains from one sample, sequenced in a study of PD-1 blockade in classical Hodgkin lymphoma. Method: immunoSEQ multiplex PCR; TCRdb's copy keeps in-frame clones and lacks some. Among fewer than 45,000 clones listed, 66% were seen once. The time point here: cycle 4 day 1 (C4D1), after less than seven weeks of nivolumab. Each patient's relapse followed autologous stem cell transplantation, and brentuximab vedotin exposure varied. Material: peripheral blood mononuclear cells (PBMCs), obtained before the fourth cycle of nivolumab. The receptors stem from a human donor with classical Hodgkin lymphoma.

The sample holds many counts of this clone. J is TRBJ2-3 and V is TRBV7-6; D remains unclear. This CDR3 contains 13 residues. The germline V gene encodes CDR1 SGHVS and CDR2 FNYEAQ. Trimming cost V 5 bases and J 3 bases, with 9 bases left between them. CDR3 nucleotide sequence: TGTGCCAGCAGCCCCCTAGGAACAGATACGCAGTATTTT. Its protein product is CASSPLGTDTQYF. Based on the CDR3 plus reference TRBV7-6 and TRBJ2-3, the full variable domain is GAGVSQSPRYKVTKRGQDVALRCDPISGHVSLYWYRQALGQGPEFLTYFNYEAQQDKSGLPNDRFSAERPEGSISTLTIQRTEQRDSAMYRCASSPLGTDTQYFGPGTRLTVL.

This clone is labeled medium-sized (0.01 to 0.1%). The sample carries other DNA sequences with the same CDR3. The chain is built from TRBV5-6 and TRBJ1-5; maybe TRBD1 (5 bases). The CDR3 totals 14 residues. Trimming left V 0 bases short and J 1 base short, with 5 bases between. In germline, CDR1 is SGHDT, CDR2 YYEEEE. In DNA form, the CDR3 reads TGTGCCAGCAGCTTGGGACAGAGCAATCAGCCCCAGCATTTT. This translates into CASSLGQSNQPQHF.

The sample holds one count of this clone. V is TRBV6-5 and J is TRBJ1-2; tentative D call: TRBD1 (5 bases). CDR1 is MNHEY, CDR2 SVGAGI, per germline. CDR3 length: 12 amino acids. Trimming pared 7 bases from V and 9 bases from J, leaving 15 bases between. The CDR3 loop reads CASKQSQGRYTF. DNA for the CDR3: TGTGCCAGCAAACAAAGCCAGGGACGCTACACCTTC.

This chain connects TRBV6-6 to TRBJ1-5; a weak D match, TRBD1 (6 bases). The CDR3 is made up of 16 amino acids. Trimming cost V 2 bases and J 4 bases, with 15 bases left between them. In germline, CDR1 is MNHNY, CDR2 SVGAGI (reference sequence). CDR3 DNA sequence: TGTGCCAGCAGTTACGCACAGGGTTTTGGGAATCAGCCCCAGCATTTT. Encoded protein: CASSYAQGFGNQPQHF.

The count of this clone is one. The rearrangement uses TRBV14 and TRBJ2-7; tentatively, D is TRBD2 (7 bases). V was clipped by 4 bases and J by 6 bases, with 19 bases between them. The CDR3 spans 15 residues. CDR1 and CDR2 (germline): SGHDN, FVKESK. The CDR3 spells CASSPEGGSLSEQYF. The CDR3 DNA follows: TGTGCCAGCAGCCCCGAGGGGGGGTCTTTGTCCGAGCAGTACTTC.

The genes are TRBV7-2 and TRBJ2-7, with a possible D match to TRBD2 (5 bases). V was pared by 6 bases and J by 4 bases, with 10 bases between. CDR1 and CDR2 from the germline V gene are SGHTA and FQGNSA. This CDR3 is built from 12 residues. The CDR3 protein is CASRFGDYEQYF. CDR3 bases: TGTGCCAGCAGGTTCGGGGATTACGAGCAGTACTTC.

The chain combines TRBV28 with TRBJ2-2; 9 nucleotides align to TRBD2. V lost 3 bases and J lost 9; bases outside the gene matches: 5. CDR3 length: 14 residues. CDR1 and CDR2 (germline): MDHEN, SYDVKM. The DNA of the CDR3 is TGTGCCAGCAGTTTTTTAGCGGGAGTGAGGGAGCTGTTTTTT. Translated: CASSFLAGVRELFF.

This clone was found a few times. The V gene is TRBV7-9, the J gene TRBJ2-1, with 8 nucleotides matching TRBD1. After removal of 2 bases from V and 8 bases from J, the junction contained 8 bases not matched to a gene. The germline V gene has CDR1 SEHNR and CDR2 FQNEAQ (reference sequence). CDR3 length equals 15 residues. CDR3 loop: CASSLQQGARDEQFF. The DNA for the CDR3 is TGTGCCAGCAGCTTACAGCAGGGGGCAAGGGATGAGCAGTTCTTC. The variable domain in full, completed from reference TRBV7-9 and TRBJ2-1, reads DTGVSQNPRHKITKRGQNVTFRCDPISEHNRLYWYRQTLGQGPEFLTYFQNEAQLEKSRLLSDRFSAERPKGSFSTLEIQRTEQGDSAMYLCASSLQQGARDEQFFGPGTRLTVL.

The V and J genes are TRBV6-5 and TRBJ1-2, with 9 bases fitting TRBD1. Germline V lookup: CDR1 MNHEY, CDR2 SVGAGI. J gave up 2 bases and V 4 bases, and 8 bases lay outside the gene matches. The CDR3 has 16 amino acids. Here the CDR3 DNA reads TGTGCCAGCAGTTGGGGCCGGGACAGGGTGAACTATGGCTACACCTTC. Translated, it gives CASSWGRDRVNYGYTF.

This clone ranks as medium-sized. The CDR3 region has the DNA TGCAGCGTTGTGGGACAGGGGGTTCTTTATGGCTACACCTTC. It encodes CSVVGQGVLYGYTF. The V and J genes are TRBV29-1 and TRBJ1-2, with TRBD1 identical over 11 bases. This CDR3 contains 14 residues. CDR1 SQVTM and CDR2 ANQGSEA come from the germline V gene. The V gene end was trimmed by 4 bases and the J gene end by 5 bases; junction bases not matched to a gene: 6.

The rearrangement joins TRBV19 to TRBJ1-4, with D unclear. The CDR3 sequence is 12 residues long. V lost 6 bases and J lost 13, with 15 bases in between. Germline assignment: CDR1 LNHDA and CDR2 SQIVND (reference sequence). The CDR3, as DNA: TGTGCCAGTAGGGACCTGGTTGAAGGACTGTTTTTT. It is translated as CASRDLVEGLFF.

This clone was detected only once. This CDR3 is CASSLGSNYGYTF. CDR3 nucleotide sequence: TGTGCCAGCAGTCTCGGTTCTAACTATGGCTACACCTTC. The chain recombines TRBV6-5 with TRBJ1-2; D unresolved. Germline CDR1 MNHEY, CDR2 SVGAGI. This CDR3 is built from 13 residues. The germline V and J ends were trimmed by 5 bases and 0 bases, with 7 bases remaining between them.

This clone was seen ten or more times. The V call is TRBV5-1, the J call TRBJ1-5; D possibly corresponds to TRBD1 (5 bases). V lost 0 bases and J lost 6, with 10 bases in between. Germline assignment: CDR1 SGHRS and CDR2 YFSETQ. CDR3 length: 14 amino acids. The CDR3 region has the DNA TGCGCCAGCAGCTTGGGTCAGGGTGGTCAGCCCCAGCATTTT. Translating gives CASSLGQGGQPQHF.

The V call is TRBV6-1, the J call TRBJ2-3; 8 nucleotides align to TRBD2. Germline V gene lookup returns CDR1 MNHNS and CDR2 SASEGT. Losses at the gene ends were 9 bases for V and 4 bases for J; bases not matched to a gene: 9. The CDR3 is made up of 14 amino acids. CDR3 sequence reads: CASGIGGAPDTQYF. The CDR3 DNA is TGTGCCAGTGGGATCGGGGGGGCCCCAGATACGCAGTATTTT.

The V gene is TRBV5-1, the J gene TRBJ2-5; no clear D. Germline CDR1 SGHRS, CDR2 YFSETQ. The CDR3 loop spans 15 amino acids. With 0 bases removed from V and 4 bases from J, the gap between germline ends came to 13 bases. The CDR3 DNA reads TGCGCCAGCAGCTTGGGGCGGAGCACCGGAGAGACCCAGTACTTC. Protein sequence: CASSLGRSTGETQYF.

This clone has more than one count but fewer than ten. The chain recombines TRBV6-5 with TRBJ2-7; 8 bases line up with TRBD2. CDR3 length: 14 amino acids. After removal of 4 bases from V and 2 bases from J, the junction contained 4 bases not matched to a gene. Germline V gene sequence: CDR1 MNHEY, CDR2 SVGAGI. As DNA, the CDR3 is TGTGCCAGCAGTTCCGGAGCGGGAGCCTACGAGCAGTACTTC. It translates to CASSSGAGAYEQYF.

This clone was seen a handful of times. V gene TRBV7-2 combines with J gene TRBJ2-1; D ambiguous. The germline gives CDR1 SGHTA, CDR2 FQGNSA. V was pared by 4 bases and J by 7 bases, with 14 bases between. The CDR3 runs to 14 residues. The CDR3 DNA reads as TGTGCCAGCAGCTCAAACACCGTCGGAAATGAGCAGTTCTTC. Protein: CASSSNTVGNEQFF.

This sequence joins TRBV19 and TRBJ2-7; perhaps TRBD1 as D (5 bases). Trimming shortened V by 4 bases and J by 3 bases, and 13 bases separated the two germline ends. The CDR3 runs 14 residues. In germline, CDR1 is LNHDA, CDR2 SQIVND (reference sequence). CDR3 nucleotides: TGTGCCAGTAGTAAGACAGCAGGTGTCTACGAGCAGTACTTC. Its translation is CASSKTAGVYEQYF.

The table lists this clone with a count of one. The chain carries TRBV4-3 and TRBJ2-3; D gene ambiguous. The CDR3 has 17 amino acids. The germline CDR1 and CDR2 sequences are LGHNA and YSLEER. V lost 0 bases and J 1 base, leaving 14 bases between the germline ends. The CDR3 DNA follows: TGCGCCAGCAGCCAAGATAGGGCCAGACCCCGCACAGATACGCAGTATTTT. It codes for CASSQDRARPRTDTQYF.

The V call is TRBV5-1, the J call TRBJ2-7; 9 positions agree with TRBD1. With 4 bases clipped from V and 2 bases from J, the junction kept 7 bases outside the gene matches. The CDR3 extends over 15 amino acids. Germline V CDR1 and CDR2: SGHRS, YFSETQ. For the CDR3, the DNA is TGCGCCAGCAGCCCGGAACAGGGGGCCACCTACGAGCAGTACTTC. Translation gives CASSPEQGATYEQYF.

This clone showed up just a few times. V and J are TRBV30 and TRBJ1-5, with D maybe TRBD1 (6 bases). Trimming removed 0 bases at V and 7 bases at J, with 10 bases between. The germline gives CDR1 GTSNPN, CDR2 SVGIG (reference sequence). CDR3 length equals 13 residues. For the CDR3, the DNA is TGTGCCTGGAGTGTAGACAGGCGGCAGCCCCAGCATTTT. Translation gives CAWSVDRRQPQHF.